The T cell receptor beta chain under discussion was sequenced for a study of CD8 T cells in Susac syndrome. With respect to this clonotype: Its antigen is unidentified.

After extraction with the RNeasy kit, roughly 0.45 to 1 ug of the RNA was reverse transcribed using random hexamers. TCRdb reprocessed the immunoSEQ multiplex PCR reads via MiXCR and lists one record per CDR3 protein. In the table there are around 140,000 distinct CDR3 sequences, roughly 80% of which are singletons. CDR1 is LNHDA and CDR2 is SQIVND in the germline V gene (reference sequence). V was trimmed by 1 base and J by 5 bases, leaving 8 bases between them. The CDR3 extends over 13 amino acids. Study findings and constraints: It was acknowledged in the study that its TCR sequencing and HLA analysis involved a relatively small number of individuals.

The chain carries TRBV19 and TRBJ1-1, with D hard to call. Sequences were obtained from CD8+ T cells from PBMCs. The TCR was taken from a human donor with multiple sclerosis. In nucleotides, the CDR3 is TGTGCCAGTAGTATAGGGGATTGGACTGAAGCTTTCTTT. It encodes CASSIGDWTEAFF. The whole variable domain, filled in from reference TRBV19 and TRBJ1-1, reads DGGITQSPKYLFRKEGQNVTLSCEQNLNHDAMYWYRQDPGQGLRLIYYSQIVNDFQKGDIAEGYSVSREKKESFPLTVTSAQKNPTAFYLCASSIGDWTEAFFGQGTRLTVV.